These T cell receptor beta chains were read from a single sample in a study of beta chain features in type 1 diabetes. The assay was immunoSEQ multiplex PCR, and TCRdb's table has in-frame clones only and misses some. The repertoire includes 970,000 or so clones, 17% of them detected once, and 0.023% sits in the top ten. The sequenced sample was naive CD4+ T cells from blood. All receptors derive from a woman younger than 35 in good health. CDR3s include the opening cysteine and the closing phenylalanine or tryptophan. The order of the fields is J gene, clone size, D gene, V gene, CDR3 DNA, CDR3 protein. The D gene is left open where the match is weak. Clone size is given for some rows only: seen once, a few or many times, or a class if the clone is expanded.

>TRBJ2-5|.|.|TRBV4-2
TGTGCCAGCAGCCGCCCGGGGGACCACCGAAGGGGGACCCAGTACTTC
CASSRPGDHRRGTQYF
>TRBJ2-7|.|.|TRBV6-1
TGTGCCAGCAGTGAACTTCAGTACTTC
CASSELQYF
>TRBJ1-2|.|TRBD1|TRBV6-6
TGTGCCAGCAGTTACAGTAAGGACAGGGTGTCGGATGGCTACACCTTC
CASSYSKDRVSDGYTF
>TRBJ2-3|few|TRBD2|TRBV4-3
TGCGCCAGCAGCCTGGAAGCGGGAGGGCCGGATACGCAGTATTTT
CASSLEAGGPDTQYF
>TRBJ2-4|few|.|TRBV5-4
TGTGCCAGCAGCACCGACGAAGGGGGCATTCAGTACTTC
CASSTDEGGIQYF
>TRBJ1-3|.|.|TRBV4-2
TGTGCCAGCAGCCAAATGAAAGAGGCCATCTCTGGAAACACCATATATTTT
CASSQMKEAISGNTIYF
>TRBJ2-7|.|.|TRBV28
TGTGCCAGCACATCCTACCAGTACGAGCAGTACTTC
CASTSYQYEQYF
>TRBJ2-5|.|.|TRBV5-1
TGCGCCAGCAGCTTGTTGGCTAGCGATAAGCAAGAGACCCAGTACTTC
CASSLLASDKQETQYF
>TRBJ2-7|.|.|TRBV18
TGTGCCAGCTCACCAACCCAGGGTCTCGGGGAGCAGTACTTC
CASSPTQGLGEQYF
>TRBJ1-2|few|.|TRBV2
TGTGCCAGCAGGGTCGGGGGAGCTGGCTACACCTTC
CASRVGGAGYTF
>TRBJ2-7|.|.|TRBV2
TGTGCCAGCAGTGTTTCAGCGGAGCAGTACTTC
CASSVSAEQYF
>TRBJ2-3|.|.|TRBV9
TGTGCCAGCAGCGTAGACCATGCGGGCAGGGGCACAGATACGCAGTATTTT
CASSVDHAGRGTDTQYF
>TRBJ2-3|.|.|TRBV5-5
TGTGCCAGCAGCTTGGGTAGCACAGATACGCAGTATTTT
CASSLGSTDTQYF
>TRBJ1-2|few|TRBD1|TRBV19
TGTGCCAGTAGTCCGACAGGGCGCGGTGGCTACACCTTC
CASSPTGRGGYTF
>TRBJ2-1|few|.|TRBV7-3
TGTGCCAGCAGCTTACAGGACTCCGGTGAGGAGCAGTTCTTC
CASSLQDSGEEQFF
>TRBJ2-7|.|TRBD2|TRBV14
TGTGCCAGCAGCGTAGCGGGAGGGCCGCGGGAGCAGTACTTC
CASSVAGGPREQYF
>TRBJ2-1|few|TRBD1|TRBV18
TGTGCCAGCTCACCGGGACAGGGGGCGCTTAATGAGCAGTTCTTC
CASSPGQGALNEQFF
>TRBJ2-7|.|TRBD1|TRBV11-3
TGTGCCAGCAGCCGAACCGGGACAGACTACGAGCAGTACTTC
CASSRTGTDYEQYF
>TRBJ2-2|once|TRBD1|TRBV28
TGTGCCAGCAGTTCGACGACAGGGGGGGATACCGGGGAGCTGTTTTTT
CASSSTTGGDTGELFF
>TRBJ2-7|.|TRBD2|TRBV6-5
TGTGCCAGCAGCCCCGACCGACTAGCCTTCGAGCAGTACTTC
CASSPDRLAFEQYF
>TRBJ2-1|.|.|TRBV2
TGTGCCAGCAGTACAGATATCATCGGGCAGTTCTTC
CASSTDIIGQFF
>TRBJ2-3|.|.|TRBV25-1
TGTGCCAGCAGTGTTCGCGATACGCAGTATTTT
CASSVRDTQYF
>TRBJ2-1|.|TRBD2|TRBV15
TGTGCCACCAGCAGAGATTCGGGACTAGCGGGACACTACAATGAGCAGTTCTTC
CATSRDSGLAGHYNEQFF
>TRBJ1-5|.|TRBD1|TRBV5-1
TGCGCCAGCAGCCTGGACGGGACAGGGCAGGGGCAGCCCCAGCATTTT
CASSLDGTGQGQPQHF
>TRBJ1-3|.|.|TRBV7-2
TGTGCCAGCAGCCGTAACCGGATTAACACCATATATTTT
CASSRNRINTIYF
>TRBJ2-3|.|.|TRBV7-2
TGTGCCAGCAGCCTTTATGGTAGCACAGATACGCAGTATTTT
CASSLYGSTDTQYF
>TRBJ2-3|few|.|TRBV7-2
TGTGCCAGCAGCCAGAGTCAGGAGACGCAGTATTTT
CASSQSQETQYF
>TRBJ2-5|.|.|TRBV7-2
TGTGCCAGCAGCCCTTCGGGGTTGGAGACCCAGTACTTC
CASSPSGLETQYF
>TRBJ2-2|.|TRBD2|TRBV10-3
TGTGCCATCAGTGAGTCGACAGCGGGGAAGAACACCGGGGAGCTGTTTTTT
CAISESTAGKNTGELFF
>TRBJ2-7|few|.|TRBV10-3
TGTGCCATCAGTGAAGGCCCCTCCGGCGAGCAGTACTTC
CAISEGPSGEQYF
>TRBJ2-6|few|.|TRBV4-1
TGCGCCAGCAGCCAAGATCCCGAGAGCTCTGGGGCCAACGTCCTGACTTTC
CASSQDPESSGANVLTF
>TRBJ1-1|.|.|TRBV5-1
TGCGCCAGCAGCTGGGGTTTGGTAAGTCGGAACACTGAAGCTTTCTTT
CASSWGLVSRNTEAFF
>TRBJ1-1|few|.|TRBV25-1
TGTGCCAGCAGGGGACATTGGAACACTGAAGCTTTCTTT
CASRGHWNTEAFF
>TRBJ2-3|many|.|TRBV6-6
TGTGCCAGCAGGAACACAGATACGCAGTATTTT
CASRNTDTQYF
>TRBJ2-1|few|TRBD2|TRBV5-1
TGCGCCAGCAGCTTTACTAGCGGAGGCTCCTACAATGAGCAGTTCTTC
CASSFTSGGSYNEQFF
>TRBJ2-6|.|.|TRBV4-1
TGCGCCAGCAGCCAGACATACTCTGGGGCCAACGTCCTGACTTTC
CASSQTYSGANVLTF
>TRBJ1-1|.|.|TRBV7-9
TGTGCCAGCAGACCTTCGGTAAGCACTGAAGCTTTCTTT
CASRPSVSTEAFF
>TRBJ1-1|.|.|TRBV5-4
TGTGCCAGCAGCCGGAGAACCGGGTGGGACACTGAAGCTTTCTTT
CASSRRTGWDTEAFF
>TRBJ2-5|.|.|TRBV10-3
TGTGCCATCAGTGAGGGCGGGACCGCCAGAGAGACCCAGTACTTC
CAISEGGTARETQYF
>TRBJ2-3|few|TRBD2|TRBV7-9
TGTGCCAGCAGCGCTAGGGCTAGCGGGATGGATACGCAGTATTTT
CASSARASGMDTQYF
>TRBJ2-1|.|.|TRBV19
TGTGCCAGTAGTTCACCGACAGGACGGACCAAACTGTTCTTC
CASSSPTGRTKLFF
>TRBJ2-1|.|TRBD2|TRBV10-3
TGTGCCATCAGTGTGGCACCGGGGGGCTACAATGAGCAGTTCTTC
CAISVAPGGYNEQFF
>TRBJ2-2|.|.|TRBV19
TGTGCCAGTAGTATATTAGGCAGGACCGGGGAGCTGTTTTTT
CASSILGRTGELFF
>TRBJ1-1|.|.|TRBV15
TGTGCCACCAGCAGAGACGAGCTCCGGTTTAGGAACACTGAAGCTTTCTTT
CATSRDELRFRNTEAFF
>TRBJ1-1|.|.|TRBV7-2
TGTGCCAGCAGCCGGAACGAAAGGGGGTATGCTTTCTTT
CASSRNERGYAFF
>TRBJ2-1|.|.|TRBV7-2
TGTGCCAGCAGCTGGGCGGGTCTTGGGCGGCAGTTCTTC
CASSWAGLGRQFF
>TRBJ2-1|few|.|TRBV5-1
TGCGCCAGCAGCTTGGAAGGGACACATCACAATGAGCAGTTCTTC
CASSLEGTHHNEQFF
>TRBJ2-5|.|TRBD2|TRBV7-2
TGTGCCAGCAGCCACTCCGGGACTAGCGGGACAGAGACCCAGTACTTC
CASSHSGTSGTETQYF
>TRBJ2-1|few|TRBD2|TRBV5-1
TGCGCCAGCAGCATCGGGGGGAACTCCTACAATGAGCAGTTCTTC
CASSIGGNSYNEQFF
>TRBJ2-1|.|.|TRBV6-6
TGTGCCACTGGCCGAGGGCCCGGCGATGAGCAGTTCTTC
CATGRGPGDEQFF
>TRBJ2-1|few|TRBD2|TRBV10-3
TGTGCCATCAGTGACCTAGCGGGAGGGCCGAATGAGCAGTTCTTC
CAISDLAGGPNEQFF